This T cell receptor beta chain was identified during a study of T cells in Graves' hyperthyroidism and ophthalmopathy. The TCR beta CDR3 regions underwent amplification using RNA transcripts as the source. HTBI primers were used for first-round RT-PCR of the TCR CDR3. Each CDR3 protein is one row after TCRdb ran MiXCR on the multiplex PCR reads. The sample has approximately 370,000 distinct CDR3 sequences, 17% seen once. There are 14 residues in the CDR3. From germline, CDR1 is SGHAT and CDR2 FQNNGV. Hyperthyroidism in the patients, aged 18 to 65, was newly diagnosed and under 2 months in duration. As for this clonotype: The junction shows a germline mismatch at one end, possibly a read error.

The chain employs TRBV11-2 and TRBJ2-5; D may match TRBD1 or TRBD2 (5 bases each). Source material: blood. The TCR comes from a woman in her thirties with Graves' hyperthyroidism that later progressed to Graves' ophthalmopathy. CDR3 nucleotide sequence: TGCGCCAGCAGCCCGGGACCAACTCTTGAGACCCAGTACTTC. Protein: CASSPGPTLETQYF.